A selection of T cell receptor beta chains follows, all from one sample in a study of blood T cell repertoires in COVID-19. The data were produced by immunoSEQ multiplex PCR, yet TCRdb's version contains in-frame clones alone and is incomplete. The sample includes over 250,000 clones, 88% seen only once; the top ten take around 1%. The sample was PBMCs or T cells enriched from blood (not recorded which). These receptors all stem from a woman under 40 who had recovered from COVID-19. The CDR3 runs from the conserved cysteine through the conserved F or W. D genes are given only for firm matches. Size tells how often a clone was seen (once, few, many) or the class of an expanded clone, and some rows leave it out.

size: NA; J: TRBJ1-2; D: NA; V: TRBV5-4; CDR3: CASSFHGGGGYTF
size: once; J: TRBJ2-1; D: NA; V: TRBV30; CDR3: CAWSVTNNEQFF
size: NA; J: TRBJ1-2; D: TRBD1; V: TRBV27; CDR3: CASSTRTGGYGYTF
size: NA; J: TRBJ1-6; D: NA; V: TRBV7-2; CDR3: CASSRRRGEPYNSPLHF
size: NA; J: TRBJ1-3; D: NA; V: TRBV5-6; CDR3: CASSALRGGGNTIYF
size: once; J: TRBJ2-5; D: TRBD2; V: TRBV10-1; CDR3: CASSVTSGSTETQYF
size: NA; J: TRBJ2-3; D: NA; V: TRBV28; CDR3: CASSDGGTDTQYF
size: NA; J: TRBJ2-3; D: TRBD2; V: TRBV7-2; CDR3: CASSSWAGGDTDTQYF
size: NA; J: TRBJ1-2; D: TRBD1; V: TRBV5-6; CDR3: CASSLDRGYYGYTF
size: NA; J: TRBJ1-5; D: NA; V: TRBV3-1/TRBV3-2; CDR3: CASSLQHNQPQHF
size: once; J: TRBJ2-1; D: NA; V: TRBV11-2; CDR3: CASSLGPLNEQFF
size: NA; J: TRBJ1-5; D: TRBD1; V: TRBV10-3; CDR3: CAIRGTDIANQPQHF
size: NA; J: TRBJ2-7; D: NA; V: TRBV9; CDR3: CASSARGAYEQYF
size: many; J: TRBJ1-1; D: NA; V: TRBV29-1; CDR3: CNALSGDTEAFF
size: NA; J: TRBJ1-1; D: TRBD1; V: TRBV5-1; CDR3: CASSGQGAKTEAFF
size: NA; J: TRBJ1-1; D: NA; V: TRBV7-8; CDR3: CASSLAGIPGAFF
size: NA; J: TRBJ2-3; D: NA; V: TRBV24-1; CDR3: CATSEISTDTQYF
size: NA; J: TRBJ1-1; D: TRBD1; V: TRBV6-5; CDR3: CASSSHRGVNTEAFF
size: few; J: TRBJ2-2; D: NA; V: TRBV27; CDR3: CASSSPRNTGELFF
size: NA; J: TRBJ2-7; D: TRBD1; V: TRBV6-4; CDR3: CASSEFSGGANEQYF
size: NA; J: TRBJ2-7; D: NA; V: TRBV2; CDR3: CASSEWKGAYEQYF
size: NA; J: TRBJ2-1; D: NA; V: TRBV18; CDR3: CASSSRLGYNEQFF
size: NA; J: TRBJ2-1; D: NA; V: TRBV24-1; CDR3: CATSDPGRAEQFF
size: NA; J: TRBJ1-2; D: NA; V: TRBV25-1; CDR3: CASSEGQAYGYTF
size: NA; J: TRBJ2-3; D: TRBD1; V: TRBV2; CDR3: CASSVDRATQYF
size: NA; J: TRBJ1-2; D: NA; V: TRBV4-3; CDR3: CASSQDLAGARYGYTF
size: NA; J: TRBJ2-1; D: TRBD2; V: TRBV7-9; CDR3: CASSLGKGLAEFNEQFF
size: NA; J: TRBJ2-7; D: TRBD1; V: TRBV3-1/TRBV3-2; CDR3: CASSSDRGRPYEQYF
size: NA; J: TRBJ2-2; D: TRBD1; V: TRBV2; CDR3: CASSQKGANTGELFF
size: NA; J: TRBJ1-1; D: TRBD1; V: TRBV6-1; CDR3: CASSGPYRGQAYSMNTEAFF
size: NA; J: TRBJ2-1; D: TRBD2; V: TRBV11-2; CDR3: CASSPTSGRASYNEQFF
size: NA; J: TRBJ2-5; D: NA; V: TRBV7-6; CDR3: CASSLAHYRTQETQYF
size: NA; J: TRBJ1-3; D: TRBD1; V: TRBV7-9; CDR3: CASSSKETTGEVNTIYF
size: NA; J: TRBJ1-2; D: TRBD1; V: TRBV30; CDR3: CAWRVTGGNYGYTF
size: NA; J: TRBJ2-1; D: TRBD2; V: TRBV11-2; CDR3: CASRQGLYNEQFF
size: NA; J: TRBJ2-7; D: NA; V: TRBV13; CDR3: CASSSQAAAEQYF
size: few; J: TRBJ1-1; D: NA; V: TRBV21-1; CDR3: CASQGDTEAFF
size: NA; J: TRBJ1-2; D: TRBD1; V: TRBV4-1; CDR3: CASSPDRVGDGYTF
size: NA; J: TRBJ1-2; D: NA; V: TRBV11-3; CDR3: CASSSNQGVDYGYTF
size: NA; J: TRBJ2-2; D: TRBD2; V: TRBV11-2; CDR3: CASSAGTSGGTNTGELFF